The 17 T cell receptor beta chains below come from one sample, sequenced in a study of T cell changes during pregnancy in multiple sclerosis (dated by TCRdb to the late 2010s). Receptors were amplified or captured by the immunoSEQ multiplex PCR assay. Drawn from immuneACCESS, this table holds only the in-frame rearrangements with V and J called that TCRdb kept. Clones are partly lost; checked studies trace under half to an unresolved V gene and leave the rest unexplained. In all, the sample holds 55,000 to 95,000 clones, and 85% to 95% of those were seen once. The biggest ten clones account for over 2% of the sample. Here the sequenced sample was peripheral blood, taken in the second trimester of pregnancy. These TCRs come from a female donor in good health, enrolled as a control in a pregnancy study.

This sequence joins TRBV5-1 and TRBJ2-7, with 9 bases identical to TRBD2. V gave up 1 base and J gave up 5 bases; unmatched junction bases: 7. The CDR3 is 15 amino acids. CDR1 is SGHRS and CDR2 is YFSETQ in the germline V gene. As DNA, the CDR3 is TGCGCCAGCAGCTTGCTGGGACTAGCAGGAGACGAGCAGTACTTC. Translated, it gives CASSLLGLAGDEQYF. Supplemented by reference TRBV5-1 and TRBJ2-7, the full variable domain reads KAGVTQTPRYLIKTRGQQVTLSCSPISGHRSVSWYQQTPGQGLQFLFEYFSETQRNKGNFPGRFSGRQFSNSRSEMNVSTLELGDSALYLCASSLLGLAGDEQYFGPGTRLTVT.

V usage is TRBV7-2 and J usage is TRBJ1-4; D is possibly TRBD1 (5 bases). The CDR3 covers 17 residues. Germline CDR1 SGHTA, CDR2 FQGNSA. Trimming stripped 1 base from V and 2 bases from J, with 14 bases between. The CDR3 DNA reads as TGTGCCAGCAGCTTAGGTGGAGGGGCGCAGACTAATGAAAAACTGTTTTTT. Encoded protein: CASSLGGGAQTNEKLFF. Complete variable domain (other parts from reference TRBV7-2 and TRBJ1-4): GAGVSQSPSNKVTEKGKDVELRCDPISGHTALYWYRQSLGQGLEFLIYFQGNSAPDKSGLPSDRFSAERTGGSVSTLTIQRTQQEDSAVYLCASSLGGGAQTNEKLFFGSGTQLSVL.

This chain joins TRBV6-5 and TRBJ1-4; D ambiguous. V gave up 2 bases and J gave up 8 bases, with 12 bases separating them. The CDR3 spans 14 residues. Per the germline V gene, CDR1 is MNHEY and CDR2 is SVGAGI. Here the CDR3 reads CASSYRRRTEKLFF. DNA of the CDR3: TGTGCCAGCAGTTACCGGAGGAGGACGGAAAAACTGTTTTTT.

Here the CDR3 DNA reads TGTGCCATCACTGATAGTCCTAACTATGGCTACACCTTC. It yields the protein CAITDSPNYGYTF. This chain joins TRBV10-3 and TRBJ1-2, with D unresolved. This CDR3 contains 13 residues. Germline assignment: CDR1 ENHRY and CDR2 SYGVKD. V lost 7 bases to trimming and J lost 0 bases, with 9 bases between them.

This chain links TRBV27 with TRBJ2-3; TRBD2 matches 13 bases. The CDR3 length is 20 residues. V lost 6 bases and J lost 2; bases outside the gene matches: 17. Germline CDR1 reads MNHEY; CDR2 reads SMNVEV (reference sequence). CDR3 sequence reads: CASSLAGLGLAGIDTDTQYF. CDR3 nucleotide sequence: TGTGCCAGCAGCCTAGCTGGACTGGGACTAGCGGGGATAGACACAGATACGCAGTATTTT.

The genes are TRBV13 and TRBJ2-3, with a possible D match to TRBD1 (6 bases). The germline V and J ends were trimmed by 1 base and 1 base, with 9 bases remaining between them. Germline V gene data show CDR1 as PRHDT and CDR2 as FYEKMQ (reference sequence). The CDR3 is made up of 15 amino acids. This chain's CDR3 is CASSLEAGGTDTQYF. The CDR3 nucleotides are TGTGCCAGCAGCTTAGAGGCAGGGGGCACAGATACGCAGTATTTT.

The rearrangement joins TRBV19 to TRBJ2-2; 9 bases align to TRBD2. Per germline, CDR1 LNHDA and CDR2 SQIVND (reference sequence). V trimming: 4 bases; J trimming: 4 bases; junction bases outside the gene matches: 4. The CDR3 runs to 15 residues. The CDR3, as DNA: TGTGCCAGTAGTAAGGTAGCGGGGGTCACCGGGGAGCTGTTTTTT. This translates into CASSKVAGVTGELFF.

This chain connects TRBV27 to TRBJ1-1; the match to TRBD1 covers 7 bases. V lost 5 bases and J lost 3; bases outside the gene matches: 6. This CDR3 has 14 amino acids. Germline CDR1 is MNHEY and CDR2 is SMNVEV (reference sequence). The CDR3 DNA is TGTGCCAGCAGTACCCGGGACAGAGACACTGAAGCTTTCTTT. Its protein is CASSTRDRDTEAFF.

This clone appeared once. The chain links TRBV7-9 to TRBJ1-6; D is uncertain. Germline loops: CDR1 SEHNR, CDR2 FQNEAQ (reference sequence). This CDR3 comprises 13 residues. The V end was cut by 5 bases, the J end by 6 bases, with 8 bases between. The CDR3 nucleotides read TGTGCCAGCAGCGTGAGTCCTAATTCACCCCTCCACTTT. It encodes CASSVSPNSPLHF.

The J gene is TRBJ2-5, the V gene TRBV20-1; no definite D call. This CDR3 comprises 10 residues. Germline lookup yields CDR1 DFQATT and CDR2 SNEGSKA (reference sequence). V lost 5 bases and J lost 6, with 7 bases in between. CDR3 nucleotide sequence: TGCAGTGCTTATTATCAGACCCAGTACTTC. Protein product: CSAYYQTQYF.

CDR3 DNA: TGTGCCAGCAGCCCCGGGGGGGGGTTGGAGACCCAGTACTTC. Its translation: CASSPGGGLETQYF. The chain uses TRBV7-2 and TRBJ2-5, with 8 nucleotides matching TRBD2. V lost 5 bases and J lost 5; bases outside the gene matches: 7. The germline gives CDR1 SGHTA, CDR2 FQGNSA. This CDR3 is 14 amino acids long.

V and J are TRBV7-9 and TRBJ2-1; 10 bases match TRBD2. Germline CDR1 reads SEHNR; CDR2 reads FQNEAQ (reference sequence). The CDR3 loop spans 12 amino acids. DNA for the CDR3: TGTGGCACTAGCGGGGAGAGAAATGAGCAGTTCTTC. Its protein product is CGTSGERNEQFF.

The V and J genes are TRBV5-1 and TRBJ2-7; D not certain. This CDR3 contains 13 residues. V was shortened by 4 bases and J by 3 bases, with 11 bases between the two germline ends. Germline assignment: CDR1 SGHRS and CDR2 YFSETQ. Written as DNA, the CDR3 is TGCGCCAGCAGCCCCACTGCTGACTACGAGCAGTACTTC. Translation gives CASSPTADYEQYF.

In DNA, the CDR3 is TGTGCCAGCAGCCCCTCAATGGGGGGGGTTAATAGCAATCAGCCCCAGCATTTT. Residues: CASSPSMGGVNSNQPQHF. V gene TRBV16 combines with J gene TRBJ1-5, with D maybe TRBD1 (5 bases). The ends were cut back, 4 bases at V and 0 bases at J, with 19 bases in the middle. Germline lookup yields CDR1 KGHSY and CDR2 FQNENV. This CDR3 is 18 amino acids long.

V gene TRBV28 combines with J gene TRBJ2-5, with 7 positions matching TRBD1. Germline V gene lookup returns CDR1 MDHEN and CDR2 SYDVKM. V lost 6 bases to trimming and J lost 0 bases; unmatched junction nucleotides: 13. The CDR3 consists of 17 residues. The DNA of the CDR3 is TGTGCCAGCAGCTCTCCCCCGGGACAGCAACACCAAGAGACCCAGTACTTC. This codes for CASSSPPGQQHQETQYF.

J is TRBJ1-5 and V is TRBV7-2; D is unresolved. The CDR3 is 16 residues long. V lost 1 base and J 0 bases, leaving 10 bases between the germline ends. Germline CDR1 is SGHTA and CDR2 is FQGNSA. CDR3: CASSLGSGTSNQPQHF. The CDR3 DNA reads as TGTGCCAGCAGCTTAGGGTCAGGTACTAGCAATCAGCCCCAGCATTTT.

The rearrangement joins TRBV9 to TRBJ2-7; 12 bases fit TRBD2. Trimming at V came to 1 base and at J to 5 bases, leaving 13 bases not matched to a gene. CDR3 size: 18 residues. The germline CDR1 and CDR2 sequences are SGDLS and YYNGEE. This chain's CDR3 is CASSVTRPRLAGEDEQYF. The CDR3 region has the DNA TGTGCCAGCAGCGTAACTCGACCCCGACTAGCGGGGGAGGACGAGCAGTACTTC.